These T cell receptor beta chains were read from a single sample in a study of T-cell memory formation after mild COVID-19. Via MiXCR, TCRdb re-called the 5' RACE reads, giving one row per CDR3 protein. The sample consists of almost 250,000 distinct CDR3 sequences, about 16% of them appearing once. Sequences were obtained from PBMCs or a T cell subset sorted from them (not recorded which). Receptor source: an adult woman who had mild COVID-19 (a few samples of this study predate the infection). Cell type and time point are not known. Both conserved end residues are part of each CDR3. A D gene is named only where the DNA matches it firmly. The listing skips clone size in some rows; elsewhere it reads once, few, many or a size class.

few,TRBJ1-3,TRBV12-3/TRBV12-4,-,CASSWGRTAGGNTIYF,TGTGCCAGCAGTTGGGGACGGACGGCAGGTGGAAACACCATATATTTT
few,TRBJ2-1,TRBV5-1,-,CASSSGGPEQFF,TGCGCCAGCAGCTCCGGTGGACCCGAGCAGTTCTTC
-,TRBJ2-3,TRBV20-1,-,CSARLRGGSDTQYF,TGCAGTGCTAGGTTGAGGGGTGGTTCAGATACGCAGTATTTT
few,TRBJ1-2,TRBV20-1,TRBD1,CSAGTGTYGYTF,TGCAGTGCTGGGACAGGGACCTATGGCTACACCTTC
-,TRBJ2-4,TRBV5-6,-,CASSLVVAKNIQYF,TGTGCCAGCAGCTTGGTGGTAGCCAAAAACATTCAGTACTTC
few,TRBJ2-3,TRBV11-2,-,CASSLVGGLASDTQYF,TGTGCCAGCAGCTTAGTGGGGGGGCTAGCGTCAGATACGCAGTATTTT
few,TRBJ2-6,TRBV3-1,-,CASSQTNVLTF,TGTGCCAGCAGCCAAACCAACGTCCTGACTTTC
-,TRBJ2-5,TRBV20-1,-,CSASGPETQYF,TGCAGTGCTTCGGGACCCGAGACCCAGTACTTC
-,TRBJ2-3,TRBV4-3,-,CASSQDRGLDTQYF,TGCGCCAGCAGCCAAGATAGAGGGTTAGATACGCAGTATTTT
few,TRBJ2-7,TRBV5-1,TRBD1,CASSLAGDRVYEQYF,TGCGCCAGCAGCTTGGCGGGGGACAGGGTATACGAGCAGTACTTC
-,TRBJ1-1,TRBV10-3,TRBD1,CAISDLRGDREVNTEAFF,TGTGCCATCAGTGACCTACGGGGGGACAGGGAGGTGAACACTGAAGCTTTCTTT
few,TRBJ2-7,TRBV6-2/TRBV6-3,-,CASSYSRTEVEQYF,TGTGCCAGCAGTTACTCGAGGACAGAGGTCGAGCAGTACTTC
few,TRBJ1-1,TRBV5-5,-,CASTSLTGTEAFF,TGTGCCAGCACCAGTCTGACTGGCACTGAAGCTTTCTTT
few,TRBJ2-1,TRBV24-1,-,CATSDLGQINNEQFF,TGTGCCACCAGTGATTTAGGACAGATTAACAATGAGCAGTTCTTC
few,TRBJ2-4,TRBV7-2,-,CASSIGAEQNIQYF,TGTGCCAGCAGTATAGGAGCAGAACAAAACATTCAGTACTTC
-,TRBJ2-1,TRBV18,TRBD1,CASSLNRGQSYNEQFF,TGTGCCAGCTCACTCAACAGGGGGCAATCCTACAATGAGCAGTTCTTC
-,TRBJ1-1,TRBV19,-,CASSTQGGYTEAFF,TGTGCCAGTAGTACCCAAGGGGGGTACACTGAAGCTTTCTTT
few,TRBJ1-2,TRBV5-1,TRBD1,CASSLTGQTFGGYTF,TGCGCCAGCAGCTTGACGGGACAGACCTTCGGGGGCTACACCTTC
-,TRBJ1-4,TRBV20-1,TRBD1,CSARDFVRQGGEKLFF,TGCAGTGCTAGAGATTTCGTGCGACAGGGGGGTGAAAAACTGTTTTTT
-,TRBJ1-5,TRBV12-3/TRBV12-4,-,CASSLQGGYDQPQHF,TGTGCCAGCAGTTTACAGGGAGGGTACGATCAGCCCCAGCATTTT
few,TRBJ2-3,TRBV27,-,CASSPYLADTQYF,TGTGCCAGCAGTCCCTACTTGGCAGATACGCAGTATTTT
-,TRBJ2-3,TRBV18,TRBD2,CASSQAGAPDTQYF,TGTGCCAGCTCTCAAGCGGGAGCCCCAGATACGCAGTATTTT